This is a list of T cell receptor beta chains from one sample in a study of shared clonotypes between healthy human individuals. Using immunoSEQ multiplex PCR, the repertoire was profiled, and TCRdb retains in-frame clones only, with some absent. Of some 2.4 million clones listed, approximately 94% are singletons. The specimen sequenced was naive CD4+ T cells from PBMCs. The source is a man between 18 and 35 years old in good health. Some clones in this sample may be carry-over from other donors' samples. Both conserved end residues are part of each CDR3. Fields, in order: V gene, D gene, J gene, clone size, CDR3 DNA, CDR3 protein. D genes are given only for firm matches. Clone size is given for some rows only: seen once, a few or many times, or a class if the clone is expanded.

TRBV14	.	TRBJ1-2	once	TGTGCCAGCAGCCCTCCGACAGCCAACTATGGCTACACCTTC	CASSPPTANYGYTF
TRBV27	.	TRBJ2-3	.	TGTGCCAGCAACAACTTTGGAGGCACAGATACGCAGTATTTT	CASNNFGGTDTQYF
TRBV5-1	.	TRBJ2-7	once	TGCGCCAGCAGCTTGGATACGGCGGGGCTTGAGCAGTACTTC	CASSLDTAGLEQYF
TRBV18	.	TRBJ2-7	.	TGTGCCAGCTCACCAAGAAGAGCGGTTTACGAGCAGTACTTC	CASSPRRAVYEQYF
TRBV6-1	.	TRBJ1-4	once	TGTGCCAGCAGTGAATGGTGGGGGGCCCCTAATGAAAAACTGTTTTTT	CASSEWWGAPNEKLFF
TRBV5-6	.	TRBJ1-3	.	TGTGCCAGCAGTTCGAGGGCAGCTTATCTCTCTGGAAACACCATATATTTT	CASSSRAAYLSGNTIYF
TRBV29-1	TRBD1	TRBJ2-3	.	TGCAGCGTCACTAACGCAGGGGGCAGCACAGATACGCAGTATTTT	CSVTNAGGSTDTQYF
TRBV5-1	.	TRBJ2-5	.	TGCGCCAGCAGCTTGGCGGGGCAGGGAGAGACCCAGTACTTC	CASSLAGQGETQYF
TRBV7-3	TRBD1	TRBJ1-1	once	TGTGCCAGCAGCCCAGGGGGAAGGCGAACTGAAGCTTTCTTT	CASSPGGRRTEAFF
TRBV5-1	.	TRBJ2-2	.	TGCGCCAGCAGCTCAGAGAACACCGGGGAGCTGTTTTTT	CASSSENTGELFF
TRBV6-5	.	TRBJ1-2	.	TGTGCCAGCAGTTACTCGTACACGTCCTATGGCTACACCTTC	CASSYSYTSYGYTF
TRBV4-3	TRBD2	TRBJ2-7	.	TGCGCCAGCAGCCAAGATCCCTGGACTAGCGGGGGCTACGAGCAGTACTTC	CASSQDPWTSGGYEQYF
TRBV7-8	TRBD1	TRBJ2-2	.	TGTGCCAGCAGCTTAGCGAGGGACAGGTCAGGCACCGGGGAGCTGTTTTTT	CASSLARDRSGTGELFF
TRBV7-2	.	TRBJ1-2	.	TGTGCCAGCAGCACCCCCTATAAGAGCGACGGCTACACCTTC	CASSTPYKSDGYTF
TRBV7-2	TRBD2	TRBJ2-5	.	TGTGCCAGCAGCACTAAGGGAGGGTGGCAAGAGACCCAGTACTTC	CASSTKGGWQETQYF
TRBV7-2	.	TRBJ1-4	.	TGTGCCAGCAGCTTAGCCAGGGATGAAAAACTGTTTTTT	CASSLARDEKLFF
TRBV28	TRBD2	TRBJ2-6	.	TGTGCCAGCAGTTTAAGCCTAGCGGACCTCTCTGGGGCCAACGTCCTGACTTTC	CASSLSLADLSGANVLTF
TRBV30	.	TRBJ1-2	.	TGTGCCTGGAGTCCTGCGTTTGGGCTTGGCTACACCTTC	CAWSPAFGLGYTF
TRBV5-1	.	TRBJ1-5	.	TGCGCCAGCAGCCCGGGGCCAGGAGATCAGCCCCAGCATTTT	CASSPGPGDQPQHF
TRBV18	.	TRBJ2-5	.	TGTGCCAGCTCACCTGTACGCCTTGGACGGGTAACGGCCCAGTACTTC	CASSPVRLGRVTAQYF
TRBV15	.	TRBJ2-7	.	TGTGCCACCAGCAGAGCCCCCGGTGACGAGCAGTACTTC	CATSRAPGDEQYF